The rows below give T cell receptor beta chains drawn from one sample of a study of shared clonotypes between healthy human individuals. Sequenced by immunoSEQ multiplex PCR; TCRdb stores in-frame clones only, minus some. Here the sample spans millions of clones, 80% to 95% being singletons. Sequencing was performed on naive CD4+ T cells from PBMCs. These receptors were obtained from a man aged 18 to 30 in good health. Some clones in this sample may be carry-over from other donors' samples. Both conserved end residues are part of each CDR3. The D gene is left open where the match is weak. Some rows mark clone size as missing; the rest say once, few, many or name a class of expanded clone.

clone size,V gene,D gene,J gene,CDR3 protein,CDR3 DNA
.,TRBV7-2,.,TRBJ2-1,CASSPRAILNNEQFF,TGTGCCAGCAGCCCCCGCGCTATACTAAACAATGAGCAGTTCTTC
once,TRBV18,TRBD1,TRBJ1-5,CASSYQGVNQPQHF,TGTGCCAGCTCATATCAGGGGGTCAATCAGCCCCAGCATTTT
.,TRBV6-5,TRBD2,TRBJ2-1,CASSYTGGNEQFF,TGTGCCAGCAGTTACACGGGAGGCAATGAGCAGTTCTTC
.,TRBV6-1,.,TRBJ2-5,CATATGGGGETQYF,TGTGCCACCGCCACCGGGGGCGGAGGAGAGACCCAGTACTTC
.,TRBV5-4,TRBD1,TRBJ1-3,CASSTDRGLAGNTIYF,TGTGCCAGCAGCACAGACAGGGGATTGGCCGGAAACACCATATATTTT
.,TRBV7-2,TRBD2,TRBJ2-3,CASSGSTSVRDTQYF,TGTGCCAGCAGCGGGAGCACTAGCGTTCGAGATACGCAGTATTTT
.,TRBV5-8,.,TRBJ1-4,CASSFGGFVNEKLFF,TGTGCCAGTTCATTCGGGGGATTTGTCAATGAAAAACTGTTTTTT
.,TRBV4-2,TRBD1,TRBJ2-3,CASSQPTGDRTDTQYF,TGTGCCAGCAGCCAACCAACAGGGGATAGGACAGATACGCAGTATTTT
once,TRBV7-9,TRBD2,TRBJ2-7,CASSLGTSLHEQYF,TGTGCCAGCAGCTTGGGGACTAGCCTCCACGAGCAGTACTTC
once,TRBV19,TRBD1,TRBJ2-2,CASRTMGQANTGELFF,TGTGCCAGTAGGACAATGGGACAGGCTAACACCGGGGAGCTGTTTTTT
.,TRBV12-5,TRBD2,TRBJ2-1,CASGLSGTEQFF,TGTGCTAGTGGTTTGAGCGGGACCGAGCAGTTCTTC
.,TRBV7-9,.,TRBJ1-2,CASSSKGGHQPPNYGYTF,TGTGCCAGCAGCTCTAAAGGGGGACACCAACCTCCTAACTATGGCTACACCTTC
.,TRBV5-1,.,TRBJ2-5,CASSFSGQETQYF,TGCGCCAGCAGCTTTAGCGGTCAAGAGACCCAGTACTTC
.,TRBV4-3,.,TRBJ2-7,CASSQELLRAPYYEQYF,TGCGCCAGCAGCCAAGAACTCCTGAGGGCCCCGTACTACGAGCAGTACTTC
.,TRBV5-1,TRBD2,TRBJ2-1,CASSPLAGGSNEQFF,TGCGCCAGCAGCCCACTAGCGGGAGGTTCAAATGAGCAGTTCTTC
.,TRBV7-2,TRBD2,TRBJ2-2,CASSQTSGRGTGELFF,TGTGCCAGCAGCCAGACTAGCGGGAGGGGTACCGGGGAGCTGTTTTTT
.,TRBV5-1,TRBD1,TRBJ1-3,CASSLQQGAYAGNTIYF,TGCGCCAGCAGCTTGCAACAGGGGGCGTATGCTGGAAACACCATATATTTT
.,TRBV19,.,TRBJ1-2,CASSIGQYYGYTF,TGTGCCAGTAGTATTGGACAGTACTATGGCTACACCTTC
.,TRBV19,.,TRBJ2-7,CASSTSIGPIYEQYF,TGTGCCAGTAGTACGTCGATCGGCCCCATCTACGAGCAGTACTTC
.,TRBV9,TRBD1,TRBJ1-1,CASSVDVGQGRRKAFF,TGTGCCAGCAGCGTAGATGTAGGACAGGGTCGCAGAAAAGCTTTCTTT
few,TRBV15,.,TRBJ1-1,CATSRDTRNTEAFF,TGTGCCACCAGCAGAGATACGAGGAACACTGAAGCTTTCTTT
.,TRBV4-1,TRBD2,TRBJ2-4,CASSQVGLAVGKNIQYF,TGCGCCAGCAGCCAAGTGGGACTAGCCGTAGGCAAAAACATTCAGTACTTC
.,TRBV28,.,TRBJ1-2,CASSTTNYGYTF,TGTGCCAGCAGTACCACTAACTATGGCTACACCTTC
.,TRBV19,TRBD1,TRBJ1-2,CASSPRTGGVYGYTF,TGTGCCAGTAGTCCTCGGACAGGGGGGGTCTATGGCTACACCTTC
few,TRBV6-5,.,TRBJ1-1,CASSYSGIMNTEAFF,TGTGCCAGCAGTTACTCAGGGATCATGAACACTGAAGCTTTCTTT
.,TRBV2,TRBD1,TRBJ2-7,CASTSTGGGPYEQYF,TGTGCCAGCACCTCTACAGGGGGCGGCCCCTACGAGCAGTACTTC
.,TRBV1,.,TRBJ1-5,CTSSQPPPGSNQPQHF,TGCACCAGCAGCCAGCCTCCCCCGGGGAGCAATCAGCCCCAGCATTTT
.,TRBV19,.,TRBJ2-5,CAHHEETQYF,TGTGCCCACCATGAGGAGACCCAGTACTTC
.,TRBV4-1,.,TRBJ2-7,CASSQVSGRTYEQYF,TGCGCCAGCAGCCAAGTTTCGGGACGGACCTACGAGCAGTACTTC
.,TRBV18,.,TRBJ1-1,CASSPQGSRSDTEAFF,TGTGCCAGCTCACCCCAGGGTTCTCGGTCGGACACTGAAGCTTTCTTT
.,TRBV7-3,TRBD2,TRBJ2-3,CASSYLLAASTDTQYF,TGTGCCAGCAGCTACCTACTAGCGGCTAGCACAGATACGCAGTATTTT
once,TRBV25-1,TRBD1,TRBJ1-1,CASSVRDRGSEAFF,TGTGCCAGCAGTGTCCGGGACAGGGGCTCTGAAGCTTTCTTT
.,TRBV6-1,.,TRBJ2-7,CASSGQGFSYEQYF,TGTGCCAGCAGTGGCCAGGGGTTCTCCTACGAGCAGTACTTC
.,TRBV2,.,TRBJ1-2,CASIGLNYGYTF,TGTGCCAGCATTGGCCTTAACTATGGCTACACCTTC
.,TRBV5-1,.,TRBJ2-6,CASRDTSSGANVLTF,TGCGCCTCCCGGGACACCTCCTCTGGGGCCAACGTCCTGACTTTC
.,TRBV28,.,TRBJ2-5,CASSLGLAGGTQYF,TGTGCCAGCAGTTTAGGGCTAGCCGGGGGTACCCAGTACTTC
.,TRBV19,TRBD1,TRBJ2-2,CASRLTGEGTGELFF,TGTGCCAGTAGACTGACAGGGGAAGGCACCGGGGAGCTGTTTTTT
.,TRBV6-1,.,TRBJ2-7,CAGVTRPLDEQYF,TGTGCCGGGGTGACTCGTCCTCTAGACGAGCAGTACTTC
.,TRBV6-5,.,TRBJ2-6,CASSVDSSGANVLTF,TGTGCCAGCAGTGTGGACAGCTCTGGGGCCAACGTCCTGACTTTC
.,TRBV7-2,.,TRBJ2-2,CASSLVLGNTGELFF,TGTGCCAGCAGCTTAGTGCTGGGGAACACCGGGGAGCTGTTTTTT
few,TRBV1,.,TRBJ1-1,CTSSPSAGCTEAFF,TGCACCAGCAGCCCGTCTGCAGGGTGCACTGAAGCTTTCTTT
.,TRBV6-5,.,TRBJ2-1,CAPRAAPYNEQFF,TGTGCACCAAGAGCGGCCCCTTACAATGAGCAGTTCTTC
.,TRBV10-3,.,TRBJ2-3,CAISLPPRSSTDTQYF,TGTGCCATCAGCCTCCCCCCCCGGTCTAGCACAGATACGCAGTATTTT
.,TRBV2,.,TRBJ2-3,CASSRLSTDTQYF,TGTGCCAGCAGCCGCCTAAGCACAGATACGCAGTATTTT